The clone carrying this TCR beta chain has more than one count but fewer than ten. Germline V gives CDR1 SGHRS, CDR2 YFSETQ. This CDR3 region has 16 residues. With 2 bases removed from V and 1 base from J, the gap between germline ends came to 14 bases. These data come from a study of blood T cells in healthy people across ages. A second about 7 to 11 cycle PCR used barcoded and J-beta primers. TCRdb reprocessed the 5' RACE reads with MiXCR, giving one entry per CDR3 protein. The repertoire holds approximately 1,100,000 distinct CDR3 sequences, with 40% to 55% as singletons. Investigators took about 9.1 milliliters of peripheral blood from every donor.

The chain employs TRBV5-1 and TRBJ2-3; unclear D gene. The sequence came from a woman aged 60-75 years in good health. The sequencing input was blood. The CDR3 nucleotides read TGCGCCAGCAGCTTCGCTCGTCCCTGGGGCACAGATACGCAGTATTTT. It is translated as CASSFARPWGTDTQYF.